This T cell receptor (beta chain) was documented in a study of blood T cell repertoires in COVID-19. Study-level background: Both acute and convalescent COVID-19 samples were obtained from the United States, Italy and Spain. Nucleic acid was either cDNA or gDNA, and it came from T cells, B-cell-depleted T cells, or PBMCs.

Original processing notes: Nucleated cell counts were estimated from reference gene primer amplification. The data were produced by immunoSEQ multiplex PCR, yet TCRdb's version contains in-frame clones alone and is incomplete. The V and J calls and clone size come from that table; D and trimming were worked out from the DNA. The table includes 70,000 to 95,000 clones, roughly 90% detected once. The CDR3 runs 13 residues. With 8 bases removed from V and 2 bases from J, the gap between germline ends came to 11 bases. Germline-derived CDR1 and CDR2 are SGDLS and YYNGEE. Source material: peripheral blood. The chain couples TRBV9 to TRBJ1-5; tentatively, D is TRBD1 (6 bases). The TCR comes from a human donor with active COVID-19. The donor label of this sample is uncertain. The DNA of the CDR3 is TGTGCCAGTGGGGGCACAGGCAATCAGCCCCAGCATTTT. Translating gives CASGGTGNQPQHF.